This TCR beta chain was recorded in a study of chemoradiotherapy in HPV16-positive cancers (dated by TCRdb to 2022 to 2024). Looking at the study overall: Using functional T-cell assays on cells from a couple of HPV16-positive patients, the researchers defined candidate HPV-specific T-cell clones and common TCR motifs. Whether T-cell immunity against the HPV oncoproteins E6 and E7 changes during chemoradiotherapy and whether survival is affected by this immunity were examined in the study. TCR repertoires from more than 70 patients with HPV-related cancers were then used to track the candidate HPV-specific TCRs and motifs. What the work shows at the level of the full study, not this receptor alone: In HPV16-positive patients, expansion of HPV-responsive T cells during chemoradiotherapy was found to be associated with improved recurrence-free survival. Expansion of candidate HPV-specific clones and E7-related TCR motifs was observed in the tumor microenvironment during treatment, whereas no such expansion was observed for non-HPV-specific T cells. The survival association was reported for HPV16-positive patients, and the functional definition of HPV-specific T cells was derived from only a couple of HPV16-positive patients.

Repertoires were sampled repeatedly over the course of chemoradiotherapy, so clonal expansion could be followed in the tumor microenvironment. The library came from the immunoSEQ multiplex PCR assay. TCRdb limited this immuneACCESS table to in-frame rearrangements with V and J called. A share of clones is missing; checked studies link under half to unresolved V genes, and the rest is unexplained. This sample has about 5,900 clones in its table, and 55% to 80% of those were observed once. The top ten clonotypes cover 10% to 11% of the sample. CDR1 MDHEN and CDR2 SYDVKM were looked up in the germline V gene. The trim is 6 bases for V and 3 bases for J, with a gap of 8 bases between the germline ends. The CDR3 runs 12 amino acids, cysteine and phenylalanine included. CDR3 DNA only is kept here, 36 bases in frame from base 1. This clone was seen once. The antigen this receptor binds is unknown. There are no base qualities to consult, and no much larger clone falls within one base.

This sequence uses TRBV28 and TRBJ1-2; no confident D gene assignment can be made. Collection of the sample occurred from a patient who underwent chemoradiotherapy. The TCR sequence derives from a human donor with HPV-associated anogenital cancer. The DNA sequence is given as TGTGCCAGCAGGGCAGGAGACTATGGCTACACCTTC. The translation is CASRAGDYGYTF.